The 21 T cell receptor beta chains presented below share a single source sample, sequenced in a study of PD-L1 blockade in urothelial cancer. Documented time point: pretreatment peripheral blood. Measured with immunoSEQ multiplex PCR; TCRdb has only the in-frame clones, and not every one. The sample records tens of thousands of clones, roughly 89% being singletons. The input for sequencing was PBMCs, taken around atezolizumab (anti-PD-L1) treatment. These receptors all come from a man aged 55 to 70 with urothelial cancer.

V gene TRBV15 combines with J gene TRBJ1-2; 9 nucleotides align to TRBD1. This CDR3 spans 15 amino acids. Germline assignment: CDR1 LNHNV and CDR2 YYDKDF (reference sequence). After removal of 3 bases from V and 4 bases from J, the junction contained 6 bases not matched to a gene. The CDR3 is CATSRGQGVSYGYTF. The CDR3 DNA sequence: TGTGCCACCAGCAGGGGACAGGGAGTTTCCTATGGCTACACCTTC.

The chain joins TRBV19 to TRBJ1-6; TRBD1 agrees at 8 bases. This CDR3 is 16 amino acids long. Per germline, CDR1 LNHDA and CDR2 SQIVND (reference sequence). With 2 bases clipped from V and 6 bases from J, the junction kept 6 bases outside the gene matches. The DNA of the CDR3 is TGTGCCAGTAGTATATCTCAGGGGGCGCTTAATTCACCCCTCCACTTT. Translation: CASSISQGALNSPLHF. The variable domain in full, completed from reference TRBV19 and TRBJ1-6, reads DGGITQSPKYLFRKEGQNVTLSCEQNLNHDAMYWYRQDPGQGLRLIYYSQIVNDFQKGDIAEGYSVSREKKESFPLTVTSAQKNPTAFYLCASSISQGALNSPLHFGNGTRLTVT.

V is TRBV21-1 and J is TRBJ2-3; the D call in the table, TRBD1, was not verified against the DNA. TRBV21-1 is a recognized pseudogene. The CDR3 totals 12 residues. The CDR3 here is CASSKGDRVVAF. CDR3 DNA: TGTGCCAGCAGCAAAGGGGACAGGGTAGTTGCCTTT.

In DNA, the CDR3 is TGTGCCAGCAGGGTAGCGGGGGGGACATACAATGAGCAGTTCTTC. Translated: CASRVAGGTYNEQFF. This chain joins TRBV6-1 and TRBJ2-1; 11 nucleotides line up with TRBD2. CDR1 is MNHNS, CDR2 SASEGT, per germline. CDR3 size: 15 residues. After removal of 6 bases from V and 4 bases from J, the junction contained 5 bases not matched to a gene.

The chain carries TRBV6-5 and TRBJ2-7, with a possible D match to TRBD2 (6 bases). The CDR3 contains 13 residues. V dropped 10 bases and J dropped 1 base, with 14 bases sitting between them. Germline values: CDR1 MNHEY, CDR2 SVGAGI. CDR3 nucleotides: TGTGCCACTCGCGGGGTATGGTCCTACGAGCAGTACTTC. Its translation: CATRGVWSYEQYF.

The CDR3 loop is CASSQQGGYEQYF. The CDR3 DNA sequence: TGTGCCAGCAGCCAACAGGGGGGCTACGAGCAGTACTTC. The V gene is TRBV4-2, the J gene TRBJ2-7, with D tentatively TRBD1 (7 bases). The V gene's germline CDR1 is LGHNA and CDR2 YNFKEQ. The ends were cut back, 2 bases at V and 3 bases at J, with 8 bases in the middle. There are 13 residues in the CDR3.

The rearrangement uses TRBV7-2 and TRBJ2-3, with 7 bases fitting TRBD2. Germline-derived CDR1 and CDR2 are SGHTA and FQGNSA. V was clipped by 6 bases and J by 4 bases; unmatched bases: 7. The CDR3 spans 14 residues. The CDR3 nucleotides read TGTGCCAGCAGTTACGGGGGAGGGGCAGATACGCAGTATTTT. This translates into CASSYGGGADTQYF. Full variable domain (missing parts from reference TRBV7-2 and TRBJ2-3): GAGVSQSPSNKVTEKGKDVELRCDPISGHTALYWYRQSLGQGLEFLIYFQGNSAPDKSGLPSDRFSAERTGGSVSTLTIQRTQQEDSAVYLCASSYGGGADTQYFGPGTRLTVL.

V and J are TRBV19 and TRBJ2-5; 15 positions match TRBD2. Germline V gene sequence: CDR1 LNHDA, CDR2 SQIVND (reference sequence). V shed 5 bases and J 2 bases; nucleotides not matched to a gene: 6. The CDR3 is made up of 17 amino acids. This CDR3 reads CASSLGLAGGAQETQYF. CDR3 DNA: TGTGCCAGTAGTTTGGGACTAGCGGGGGGTGCACAAGAGACCCAGTACTTC.

The genes are TRBV19 and TRBJ1-1, with 8 bases that match TRBD1. The CDR3 consists of 19 residues. J gave up 11 bases and V 2 bases, and 25 bases lay outside the gene matches. Germline V gene lookup returns CDR1 LNHDA and CDR2 SQIVND (reference sequence). The chain's CDR3 is CASSIRLAAGGAYWGAAFF. CDR3 in DNA: TGTGCCAGTAGTATAAGGCTTGCGGCAGGGGGCGCCTATTGGGGAGCTGCTTTCTTT.

The gene calls are TRBV2 and TRBJ2-3; TRBD2 matches 8 bases. Per germline, CDR1 SNHLY and CDR2 FYNNEI. Losses at the gene ends were 5 bases for V and 1 base for J; bases not matched to a gene: 8. This CDR3 is 16 amino acids long. The CDR3 bases are TGTGCCAGCAGTCCGGGGATGACTAGCGGCACAGATACGCAGTATTTT. It specifies CASSPGMTSGTDTQYF.

This chain uses TRBV4-3 with TRBJ2-3; D ambiguous. Trimming took off 1 base at V and 6 bases at J, with 8 bases between the two ends. The CDR3 is 13 amino acids. CDR1 and CDR2 from the germline V gene are LGHNA and YSLEER. Here the CDR3 reads CASSQVLRDTQYF. The CDR3, as DNA: TGCGCCAGCAGCCAAGTTCTCAGGGATACGCAGTATTTT.

The chain couples TRBV11-2 to TRBJ1-2, with a weak D call TRBD1 (5 bases). The CDR3 consists of 18 residues. V lost 2 bases and J lost 6, with 25 bases in between. The germline gives CDR1 SGHAT, CDR2 FQNNGV. CDR3 region: CASSLIPRGRHTSDGYTF. CDR3 sequence (DNA): TGTGCCAGCAGCTTAATCCCTAGGGGTCGACACACGAGCGATGGCTACACCTTC.

The rearrangement links TRBV7-9 to TRBJ1-5; TRBD1 matches at 10 bases. Per the germline V gene, CDR1 is SEHNR and CDR2 is FQNEAQ (reference sequence). Unmatched junction bases numbered 1, after V lost 1 base and J lost 4 bases. CDR3 length: 15 amino acids. CDR3 amino acids: CASSLGTGGNQPQHF. In DNA, the CDR3 is TGTGCCAGCAGCTTAGGGACAGGGGGAAATCAGCCCCAGCATTTT.

In nucleotides, the CDR3 is TGTGCCAGCACCAACGGGGGGGGGACGAACACTGAAGCTTTCTTT. Protein product: CASTNGGGTNTEAFF. The V and J genes are TRBV6-5 and TRBJ1-1, with a weak D call TRBD1 (5 bases). V gave up 7 bases and J gave up 1 base, with 16 bases separating them. CDR3 length: 15 amino acids. Germline CDR1 and CDR2: MNHEY and SVGAGI.

This chain uses TRBV28 with TRBJ1-3; TRBD1 matches at 9 bases. V was clipped by 4 bases and J by 1 base; unmatched bases: 5. CDR1 is MDHEN and CDR2 is SYDVKM in the germline V gene. CDR3 length: 16 residues. CDR3 sequence: CASSSPGTGSGNTIYF. As DNA, the CDR3 is TGTGCCAGCAGTTCGCCCGGGACAGGGTCTGGAAACACCATATATTTT.

This chain joins TRBV7-3 and TRBJ2-1; 10 positions match TRBD2. Germline CDR1 is SGHTA and CDR2 is FQGTGA. The CDR3 runs to 17 residues. The J segment lost 4 bases and the V segment lost 2 bases, leaving 8 bases of the junction unmatched. CDR3 nucleotide sequence: TGTGCCAGCAGCTTAGCAGCGGGAGGGGTTTTATACAATGAGCAGTTCTTC. It yields the protein CASSLAAGGVLYNEQFF.

This rearrangement joins TRBV5-4 to TRBJ2-6, with TRBD1 matching 7 bases. The CDR3 covers 15 residues. Trimming took 3 bases from V and 2 from J; bases not matched to a gene: 2. Germline V gives CDR1 SGHNT, CDR2 YYREEE (reference sequence). The CDR3 sequence is CASSSQGAGANVLTF. The CDR3 bases are TGTGCCAGCAGCTCGCAGGGGGCTGGGGCCAACGTCCTGACTTTC.

The chain joins TRBV29-1 to TRBJ2-7; 8 positions agree with TRBD1. CDR1 is SQVTM, CDR2 ANQGSEA, per germline. The J segment lost 3 bases and the V segment lost 7 bases, leaving 5 bases of the junction unmatched. The CDR3 is 12 amino acids. The CDR3 sequence: CSGQGNGYEQYF. CDR3 DNA sequence: TGCAGCGGACAGGGGAACGGCTACGAGCAGTACTTC.

This clone was found once. This chain uses TRBV10-3 with TRBJ1-1; TRBD1 might be the D (5 bases). V dropped 3 bases and J dropped 1 base, with 12 bases sitting between them. From germline, CDR1 is ENHRY and CDR2 SYGVKD. The CDR3 has 15 residues. For the CDR3, the DNA is TGTGCCATCAGTGATCTTACAGGCTCGAACACTGAAGCTTTCTTT. Protein product: CAISDLTGSNTEAFF.

The V and J genes are TRBV21-1 and TRBJ1-5; no check of the table's D call, TRBD1, against the DNA was made. TRBV21-1 is annotated as a pseudogene. The CDR3 has 19 residues. The CDR3 is CARYHIADHRGLSNQPQHF. The CDR3, as DNA: TGTGCCAGATACCATATCGCGGACCACAGGGGTCTGAGCAATCAGCCCCAGCATTTT.

This chain links TRBV19 with TRBJ1-2; D gene ambiguous. From germline, CDR1 is LNHDA and CDR2 SQIVND (reference sequence). This CDR3 has 14 residues. V gave up 8 bases and J gave up 0 bases, with 13 bases separating them. The CDR3 DNA is TGTGCCAGTGCCACGGGAGATACTAACTATGGCTACACCTTC. Amino acids: CASATGDTNYGYTF.